The 30 T cell receptor beta chains presented below share a single source sample, sequenced in a study of spatial heterogeneity in lung cancer. Described time point: sample taken at primary tumor resection. TCRdb re-called the 5' RACE reads with MiXCR, one entry per CDR3 protein. This table has 20,000 to 30,000 distinct CDR3 sequences, around 5% appearing once. The sequences come from PBMCs, collected at surgery. Receptors were obtained from a male donor with early-stage non-small cell lung cancer.

This clonotype has a count of ten or more. The V and J genes are TRBV5-1 and TRBJ1-1; TRBD1 matches 11 bases. Trimming at V came to 3 bases and at J to 1 base, leaving 8 bases not matched to a gene. Germline V gene sequence: CDR1 SGHRS, CDR2 YFSETQ. The CDR3 length is 17 residues. The DNA for the CDR3 is TGCGCCAGCAGCTCGAAGGGACAGGGGGTCGCGAACACTGAAGCTTTCTTT. It translates to CASSSKGQGVANTEAFF.

This clonotype was counted many times. CDR3 bases: TGTGCCAGCAGTCAGACGGTTAACTATGGCTACACCTTC. It encodes CASSQTVNYGYTF. The gene calls are TRBV6-5 and TRBJ1-2; D is ambiguous. Trimming left V 5 bases short and J 1 base short, with 8 bases between. This CDR3 is built from 13 residues. Germline-derived CDR1 and CDR2 are MNHEY and SVGAGI.

The chain has TRBV7-2 and TRBJ2-5; 7 positions match TRBD2. Trimming at V came to 7 bases and at J to 5 bases, leaving 10 bases not matched to a gene. The germline V gene has CDR1 SGHTA and CDR2 FQGNSA. This CDR3 comprises 14 residues. The CDR3 spells CASTPEGGSETQYF. The CDR3 region has the DNA TGTGCCAGCACCCCAGAGGGAGGGTCTGAGACCCAGTACTTC.

The sample holds many counts of this clonotype. The chain carries TRBV28 and TRBJ2-1; D is uncertain. Looked up from germline, CDR1 is MDHEN and CDR2 is SYDVKM. V was clipped by 7 bases and J by 0 bases, with 10 bases between them. This CDR3 spans 14 amino acids. CDR3 nucleotides: TGTGCCAGCACCGTCAGAAGCTCCTACAATGAGCAGTTCTTC. The encoded protein is CASTVRSSYNEQFF.

The table lists this clonotype with many counts. The chain links TRBV7-3 to TRBJ1-5; D is uncertain. The CDR3 is made up of 13 amino acids. In germline, CDR1 is SGHTA, CDR2 FQGTGA. V was pared by 1 base and J by 2 bases, with 3 bases between. This chain's CDR3 is CASSLSGNQPQHF. In nucleotides, the CDR3 is TGTGCCAGCAGCTTAAGTGGCAATCAGCCCCAGCATTTT.

This clonotype was seen at least ten times. The chain uses TRBV6-2 or TRBV6-3 and TRBJ2-7; D not resolved. CDR3 length: 14 amino acids. V lost 8 bases and J lost 4, with 18 bases in between. The germline V gene encodes CDR1 MNHEY and CDR2 SVGEGT. This CDR3 is CASGTVLRQYEQYF. The CDR3 DNA reads as TGTGCCAGCGGCACCGTCCTCCGACAATACGAGCAGTACTTC.

Ten or more counts support this clonotype. The J gene is TRBJ2-3, the V gene TRBV9; tentative D call: TRBD2 (7 bases). The V and J ends lost 4 bases and 5 bases respectively, with 26 bases between them. Germline assignment: CDR1 SGDLS and CDR2 YYNGEE. The CDR3 covers 18 residues. The CDR3 nucleotides are TGTGCCAGCAGCCCTCGCCTGGGGCGGGGGCCAGAAAGAGATACGCAGTATTTT. Its protein is CASSPRLGRGPERDTQYF.

By share, this clonotype ranks as medium-sized. This chain links TRBV6-2 or TRBV6-3 with TRBJ2-7; either TRBD1 or TRBD2 may supply D (5 bases each). Germline lookup yields CDR1 MNHEY and CDR2 SVGEGT. The CDR3 length is 16 residues. Deletions cut 6 bases from V and 0 bases from J, with 18 bases between. The CDR3 coding sequence is TGTGCCAGCAGACGCCTCGACAGTGGGGGCTCCTACGAGCAGTACTTC. As protein: CASRRLDSGGSYEQYF.

This clonotype turned up a few times. The gene calls are TRBV13 and TRBJ2-2, with D perhaps matching TRBD1 (6 bases). Germline V lookup: CDR1 PRHDT, CDR2 FYEKMQ (reference sequence). The CDR3 loop spans 15 amino acids. The V end was cut by 5 bases, the J end by 1 base, with 11 bases between. CDR3 sequence reads: CASSGQTLNTGELFF. The CDR3 DNA is TGTGCCAGCAGCGGACAGACCTTGAACACCGGGGAGCTGTTTTTT.

This chain joins TRBV11-2 and TRBJ2-7; maybe TRBD1 (6 bases). Between the trimmed V and J ends, which lost 5 bases and 3 bases, there was a span of 11 bases. Germline loops: CDR1 SGHAT, CDR2 FQNNGV. This CDR3 contains 13 residues. This chain's CDR3 is CASSLEDSYEQYF. The CDR3, as DNA: TGTGCCAGCAGCCTCGAGGACAGCTACGAGCAGTACTTC. The full variable domain, with the rest looked up from reference TRBV11-2 and TRBJ2-7, is EAGVAQSPRYKIIEKRQSVAFWCNPISGHATLYWYQQILGQGPKLLIQFQNNGVVDDSQLPKDRFSAERLKGVDSTLKIQPAKLEDSAVYLCASSLEDSYEQYFGPGTRLTVT.

This clonotype has just a few counts. Since a much larger clone is just one base distant, this may be a read error. No conserved phenylalanine or tryptophan is present at the end of the CDR3, so a read error is the likely explanation. The V call is TRBV5-6, the J call TRBJ1-1; D perhaps matches TRBD1 (6 bases). This CDR3 is 16 amino acids long. Germline loops: CDR1 SGHDT, CDR2 YYEEEE. V lost 0 bases and J lost 5, with 17 bases in between. The CDR3 coding sequence is TGTGCCAGCAGCTTGGTTTGGGTACAGGGTACAACTGAAGCTTTCTCT. Translation: CASSLVWVQGTTEAFS.

The V and J genes are TRBV30 and TRBJ2-1; D unresolved. This CDR3 region has 14 residues. Germline loops: CDR1 GTSNPN, CDR2 SVGIG (reference sequence). V gave up 0 bases and J gave up 5 bases, with 11 bases separating them. The CDR3 nucleotides read TGTGCCTGGAGTGTCCCCCCAGCGAACAATGAGCAGTTCTTC. It yields the protein CAWSVPPANNEQFF.

This clonotype was counted many times. The chain is built from TRBV28 and TRBJ2-2; 9 bases fit TRBD2. The length of the CDR3 is 17 residues. V was clipped by 7 bases and J by 6 bases; unmatched bases: 15. Per germline, CDR1 MDHEN and CDR2 SYDVKM. Here the CDR3 DNA reads TGTGCCAGCACCCTGGCTAGCGGGAAGAAGAGGGCCGGGGAGCTGTTTTTT. This gives the protein CASTLASGKKRAGELFF.

This clonotype was observed many times. The chain carries TRBV6-6 and TRBJ2-3; D gene unclear. Germline CDR1 is MNHNY and CDR2 is SVGAGI (reference sequence). The CDR3 is 13 amino acids. Trimming pared 8 bases from V and 4 bases from J, leaving 13 bases between. The CDR3 bases are TGTGCCAGCCATCTCCCCAGCCCAGATACGCAGTATTTT. Residues: CASHLPSPDTQYF.

This clonotype showed up many times. The chain is built from TRBV20-1 and TRBJ2-5; D may be TRBD1 (6 bases). Per the germline V gene, CDR1 is DFQATT and CDR2 is SNEGSKA (reference sequence). V was pared by 3 bases and J by 7 bases, with 15 bases between. The CDR3 runs to 13 residues. The CDR3 DNA follows: TGCAGTGCTAGGGGGACCAGGGGCTGGACCCAGTACTTC. It is translated as CSARGTRGWTQYF.

A note on this clonotype: With a much larger clone just one base away, this may be a read error. The chain has TRBV27 and TRBJ2-3; no reliable D call. This CDR3 contains 12 residues. Germline loops: CDR1 MNHEY, CDR2 SMNVEV (reference sequence). The CDR3 spells CASSPSTDTLYF. Here the CDR3 DNA reads TGTGCCAGCAGCCCCAGCACAGATACGCTGTATTTT.

In its sample, this clonotype was seen many times. The genes are TRBV29-1 and TRBJ2-2, with D possibly matching TRBD1 (5 bases). Trimming took off 6 bases at V and 4 bases at J, with 18 bases between the two ends. Germline CDR1 and CDR2: SQVTM and ANQGSEA. The length of the CDR3 is 15 residues. The CDR3 sequence is CSVLGVEDSTGELFF. Here the CDR3 DNA reads TGCAGCGTCCTAGGGGTAGAGGATTCCACCGGGGAGCTGTTTTTT.

This clonotype appeared many times. The chain links TRBV19 to TRBJ1-2; D possibly corresponds to TRBD1 (5 bases). Trimming stripped 5 bases from V and 7 bases from J, with 14 bases between. The CDR3 consists of 13 residues. Germline V gene data show CDR1 as LNHDA and CDR2 as SQIVND (reference sequence). The CDR3 loop reads CASSPSAGGGYTF. The CDR3 DNA reads as TGTGCCAGTAGTCCGTCGGCGGGGGGTGGCTACACCTTC.

This clonotype is medium-sized within its sample. The rearrangement links TRBV7-2 to TRBJ2-3; 12 bases fit TRBD2. With 5 bases clipped from V and 7 bases from J, the junction kept 10 bases outside the gene matches. The CDR3 totals 16 residues. The germline V gene has CDR1 SGHTA and CDR2 FQGNSA. In nucleotides, the CDR3 is TGTGCCAGCAGCGCTAAACTAGCGGGGGGAGGACATACGCAGTATTTT. This sequence encodes CASSAKLAGGGHTQYF. Full variable domain (outside the CDR3, taken from reference TRBV7-2 and TRBJ2-3): GAGVSQSPSNKVTEKGKDVELRCDPISGHTALYWYRQSLGQGLEFLIYFQGNSAPDKSGLPSDRFSAERTGGSVSTLTIQRTQQEDSAVYLCASSAKLAGGGHTQYFGPGTRLTVL.

This clonotype was detected ten times or more. V and J are TRBV5-6 and TRBJ2-5; D possibly corresponds to TRBD2 (5 bases). The germline CDR1 and CDR2 sequences are SGHDT and YYEEEE. The CDR3 covers 13 residues. Trimming pared 0 bases from V and 8 bases from J, leaving 11 bases between. CDR3 protein: CASSLGRGNTQYF. In DNA, the CDR3 is TGTGCCAGCAGCTTGGGCCGGGGAAACACCCAGTACTTC.

This clonotype showed up many times. The V and J genes are TRBV28 and TRBJ1-2; perhaps TRBD1 as D (5 bases). V was clipped by 3 bases and J by 6 bases, with 17 bases between them. CDR3 length: 15 residues. CDR1 and CDR2 from the germline V gene are MDHEN and SYDVKM. CDR3 bases: TGTGCCAGCAGTTTTCCCTCGGCAGGGAGGGATGGCTACACCTTC. Residues: CASSFPSAGRDGYTF.

This clonotype was counted at least ten times. The chain is built from TRBV3-1 and TRBJ1-1; D possibly corresponds to TRBD1 (5 bases). The CDR3 totals 15 residues. From germline, CDR1 is LGHDT and CDR2 YNNKEL (reference sequence). V was shortened by 3 bases and J by 1 base, with 12 bases between the two germline ends. For the CDR3, the DNA is TGTGCCAGCAGCCAGTGGGATGACAGGAACACTGAAGCTTTCTTT. It is translated as CASSQWDDRNTEAFF.

The genes are TRBV19 and TRBJ1-5; 7 bases map to TRBD1. The CDR3 spans 15 residues. Per the germline V gene, CDR1 is LNHDA and CDR2 is SQIVND (reference sequence). V was pared by 6 bases and J by 0 bases, with 5 bases of the junction left unmatched. In DNA form, the CDR3 reads TGTGCCAGTAGCAAGGGGGCATTTAGCAATCAGCCCCAGCATTTT. Its protein product is CASSKGAFSNQPQHF.

This clonotype is medium-sized. The CDR3 reads CASSWGRGYNEQFF. CDR3 DNA sequence: TGTGCCAGCAGTTGGGGCCGGGGGTACAATGAGCAGTTCTTC. The J gene is TRBJ2-1, the V gene TRBV12-3 or TRBV12-4, with a possible D match to TRBD2 (6 bases). The CDR3 is 14 amino acids. Deletions cut 4 bases from V and 4 bases from J, with 11 bases between.

This clonotype was counted many times. V is TRBV3-1 and J is TRBJ1-2, with D possibly matching TRBD1 (6 bases). Germline CDR1 LGHDT, CDR2 YNNKEL (reference sequence). Between the trimmed V and J ends, which lost 3 bases and 8 bases, there was a span of 19 bases. The CDR3 consists of 15 residues. Here the CDR3 DNA reads TGTGCCAGCAGCCAGCCCCCGTGGGACATAGGCGGCTACACCTTC. Amino acids: CASSQPPWDIGGYTF.

This clonotype was found many times. This chain connects TRBV20-1 to TRBJ1-2; weak D call: TRBD1 (6 bases). Germline V gene data show CDR1 as DFQATT and CDR2 as SNEGSKA (reference sequence). The CDR3 length is 16 residues. The V end was cut by 8 bases, the J end by 5 bases, with 27 bases between. The CDR3: CSTPAVFPGAWYGYTF. CDR3 coding DNA: TGCAGTACCCCCGCCGTCTTCCCAGGGGCGTGGTATGGCTACACCTTC.

There are many counts of this clonotype. This chain uses TRBV7-2 with TRBJ2-5; TRBD1 might be the D (5 bases). The length of the CDR3 is 19 residues. V lost 1 base and J 4 bases, leaving 25 bases between the germline ends. Germline values: CDR1 SGHTA, CDR2 FQGNSA. For the CDR3, the DNA is TGTGCCAGCAGCTTAGATCCCCCCTCCTGGGGCAGTCGAGGAGAGACCCAGTACTTC. Translated: CASSLDPPSWGSRGETQYF.

This clonotype was seen repeatedly, ten times or more. The chain employs TRBV5-1 and TRBJ2-1; D is possibly TRBD1 (6 bases). The germline CDR1 and CDR2 sequences are SGHRS and YFSETQ. Trimming cost V 0 bases and J 6 bases, with 10 bases left between them. The CDR3 loop spans 14 amino acids. The CDR3 protein is CASSLEGTSNEQFF. DNA of the CDR3: TGCGCCAGCAGCTTGGAGGGGACAAGCAATGAGCAGTTCTTC.

This clonotype turned up a few times. V usage is TRBV28 and J usage is TRBJ2-1, with 10 nucleotides matching TRBD1. CDR3 length equals 16 residues. Trimming took 6 bases from V and 3 from J; bases not matched to a gene: 8. Germline CDR1 reads MDHEN; CDR2 reads SYDVKM. The CDR3 sequence is CASSPAGTGDYNEQFF. In nucleotides, the CDR3 is TGTGCCAGCAGCCCTGCCGGGACAGGGGACTACAATGAGCAGTTCTTC.

This clonotype is termed medium-sized. A read error may account for a junction end that differs from germline. CDR3 sequence: CASRGLAGSQGTQYF. The CDR3 coding sequence is TGTGCCAGCAGGGGACTAGCAGGTTCCCAAGGGACCCAGTACTTC. The V and J genes are TRBV7-8 and TRBJ2-5, with TRBD2 identical over 9 bases. This CDR3 region has 15 residues. CDR1 SGHVS and CDR2 FQNEAQ come from the germline V gene.